This is a list of T cell receptor beta chains from one sample in a study of metastatic and nonmetastatic thyroid tumors. TCRdb re-analyzed the PCR reads using MiXCR. Of fewer than 4,500 clones in the sample, approximately 23% are singletons; the top ten hold 9.5% to 13%. Sequenced input: tumor tissue. The receptors derive from a male donor with papillary thyroid cancer or a benign thyroid nodule (not recorded which). Some clones in this sample may be carry-over from other donors' samples. CDR3s include the opening cysteine and the closing phenylalanine or tryptophan.

j_call v_call cdr3_aa
TRBJ2-7 TRBV6-1 CASRQGQLSYEQYF
TRBJ2-3 TRBV3-1 CASSQDRRGSLTSDTRYF
TRBJ2-3 TRBV24-1 CATSDSASPGRKADTQYF
TRBJ2-5 TRBV10-1 CASSDYLGGRETQYF
TRBJ1-6 TRBV20-1 CSARVTGRNSPLHF
TRBJ2-7 TRBV7-8 CASSLALAGGGYEQYF
TRBJ2-1 TRBV24-1 CATSDSGLAGDNEQFF
TRBJ2-5 TRBV20-1 CSAGDTTQETQYF
TRBJ2-1 TRBV6-1 CASSPTSGEPYNEQFF
TRBJ2-5 TRBV4-3 CASSPMAASGGRETQYF
TRBJ2-1 TRBV5-6 CASSFRAGESYNEQFF
TRBJ1-1 TRBV11-3 CASSQTHGDHTEAFF
TRBJ2-7 TRBV11-1 CASSPMTGRDEQYF
TRBJ1-4 TRBV6-1 CASRAGRVNEKLFF
TRBJ2-7 TRBV7-2 CASSLLAATRGEQYF
TRBJ2-1 TRBV5-1 CASSLGESYNEQFF
TRBJ1-2 TRBV7-2 CASSLGRVEGYTF
TRBJ1-6 TRBV6-1 CASNARGNSPLHF
TRBJ2-1 TRBV4-2 CASSQEAADEQFF
TRBJ1-4 TRBV19 CASRPRDGLNEKLFF
TRBJ2-7 TRBV6-1 CASSMGTDYEQYF
TRBJ2-2 TRBV15 CATSSTRASSGGLGELFF
TRBJ2-2 TRBV29-1 CSVGEGTGVTGELFF
TRBJ2-5 TRBV20-1 CSARDPGAGETQYF
TRBJ1-6 TRBV6-5 CASSHRAGPGNSPLHF
TRBJ1-6 TRBV6-1 CATASGQNNSPLHF
TRBJ2-6 TRBV5-1 CASSAGKFAGANVLTF
TRBJ2-7 TRBV28 CASSFGAGSYEQYF
TRBJ2-7 TRBV28 CATDLTSGVGGQYF
TRBJ1-1 TRBV6-5 CASSYGGSTEAFF
TRBJ2-1 TRBV20-1 CSARVGREPYNEQFF
TRBJ2-7 TRBV6-1 CASSRAGTGWHEQYF
TRBJ2-1 TRBV6-5 CASSYGAGGQNEQFF
TRBJ2-5 TRBV11-2 CASSPGLGTQYF
TRBJ1-3 TRBV6-1 CASSLTGEGSGNTIYF
TRBJ2-3 TRBV24-1 CATSDFGPSTTQYF
TRBJ1-5 TRBV18 CASSPQRGRNQPQHF
TRBJ2-2 TRBV12-3/TRBV12-4 CASSLSSGNTGELFF
TRBJ1-1 TRBV28 CASSRQGVVDTEAFF
TRBJ2-6 TRBV12-3/TRBV12-4 CASSDGQGANVLTF
TRBJ2-3 TRBV6-2/TRBV6-3 CASSRGVSGPDTQYF
TRBJ1-3 TRBV7-8 CASSLDLISGNTIYF
TRBJ2-1 TRBV6-1 CASRERGIGGEQFF
TRBJ2-7 TRBV28 CASISGRRGYEQYF
TRBJ2-5 TRBV4-1 CASSQGGVPKETQYF
TRBJ2-7 TRBV6-1 CASDTTGTSYEQYF
TRBJ2-6 TRBV28 CASSLKMSGPNVLTF
TRBJ2-3 TRBV4-2 CASSQETTQTTDTQYF
TRBJ1-2 TRBV12-3/TRBV12-4 CASSLQGIYGYTF
TRBJ2-1 TRBV27 CASSLLDRVAEQFF
TRBJ2-2 TRBV20-1 CSARHRGNTGELFF
TRBJ2-7 TRBV12-3/TRBV12-4 CASSSQEVTGSPYEQYF
TRBJ1-4 TRBV3-1 CASSLSSGREKLFF
TRBJ1-5 TRBV30 CAWSGDGRYQPQHF
TRBJ1-1 TRBV29-1 CSVLGTSDTEAFF
TRBJ2-3 TRBV11-2 CASSLVGVTDTQYF
TRBJ2-3 TRBV12-3/TRBV12-4 CASSHRDRDSTDTQYF
TRBJ2-1 TRBV7-3 CASSLNRNPTSGPYNEQFF